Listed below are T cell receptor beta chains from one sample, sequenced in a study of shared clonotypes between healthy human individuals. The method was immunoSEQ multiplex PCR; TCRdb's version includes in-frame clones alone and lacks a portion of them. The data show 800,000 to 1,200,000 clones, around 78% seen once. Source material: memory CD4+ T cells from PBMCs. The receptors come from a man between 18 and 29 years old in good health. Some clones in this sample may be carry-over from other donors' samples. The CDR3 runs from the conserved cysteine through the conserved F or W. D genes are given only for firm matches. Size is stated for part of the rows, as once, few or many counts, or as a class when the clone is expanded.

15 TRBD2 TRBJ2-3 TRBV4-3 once CASSQVLAGGDTQYF TGCGCCAGCAGCCAGGTGCTAGCGGGAGGGGATACGCAGTATTTT
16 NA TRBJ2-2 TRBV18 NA CASSRPEARNTGELFF TGTGCCAGCTCACGACCCGAGGCCAGGAACACCGGGGAGCTGTTTTTT
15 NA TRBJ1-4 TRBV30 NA CAWSPRRTLNEKLFF TGTGCCTGGAGCCCAAGACGGACCCTTAATGAAAAACTGTTTTTT
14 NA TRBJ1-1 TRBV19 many CASSIQRGNTEAFF TGTGCCAGTAGTATTCAGCGAGGAAACACTGAAGCTTTCTTT
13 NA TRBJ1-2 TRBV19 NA CASSIGDRSGYTF TGTGCCAGTAGTATTGGGGATCGGAGTGGCTACACCTTC
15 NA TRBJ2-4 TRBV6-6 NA CASSYSKAGRNIQYF TGTGCCAGCAGTTACTCGAAGGCAGGGAGGAACATTCAGTACTTC
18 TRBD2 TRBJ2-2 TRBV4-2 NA CASSQGPGLAGAPGELFF TGTGCCAGCAGCCAAGGACCCGGACTAGCGGGAGCACCCGGGGAGCTGTTTTTT
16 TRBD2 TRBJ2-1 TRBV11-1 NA CASSLGPSGAYNEQFF TGTGCCAGCAGCTTAGGGCCTAGCGGAGCCTACAATGAGCAGTTCTTC
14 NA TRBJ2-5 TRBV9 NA CASSVYGAGETQYF TGTGCCAGCAGCGTTTATGGGGCGGGCGAGACCCAGTACTTC
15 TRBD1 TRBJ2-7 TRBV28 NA CASNGPGQANYEQYF TGTGCCAGTAATGGGCCCGGACAGGCGAACTACGAGCAGTACTTC
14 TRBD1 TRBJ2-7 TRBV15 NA CATSTGGAWYEQYF TGTGCCACCAGCACAGGGGGCGCGTGGTACGAGCAGTACTTC
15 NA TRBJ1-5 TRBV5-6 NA CASSPFWNSNQPQHF TGTGCCAGCAGCCCCTTTTGGAATAGCAATCAGCCCCAGCATTTT
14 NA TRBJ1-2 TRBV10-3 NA CATGGNQAFYGYTF TGTGCCACCGGAGGGAATCAGGCTTTCTATGGCTACACCTTC
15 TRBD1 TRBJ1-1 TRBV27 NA CASSLSGQLNTEAFF TGTGCCAGCAGTTTATCGGGACAGCTGAACACTGAAGCTTTCTTT
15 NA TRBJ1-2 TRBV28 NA CASSLTARVNYGYTF TGTGCCAGCAGTTTGACAGCCCGAGTTAACTATGGCTACACCTTC
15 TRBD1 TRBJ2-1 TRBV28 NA CASSSTGQGRHEQFF TGTGCCAGCAGTTCGACAGGACAGGGGAGGCATGAGCAGTTCTTC
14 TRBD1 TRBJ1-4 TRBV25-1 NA CASNRGSRGEKLFF TGTGCCAGCAACAGGGGATCCCGTGGTGAAAAACTGTTTTTT
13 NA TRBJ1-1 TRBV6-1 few CASSTPINTEAFF TGTGCCTCTAGTACCCCAATTAACACTGAAGCTTTCTTT
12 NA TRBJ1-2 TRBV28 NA CASSPRVLGYTF TGTGCCAGCAGTCCACGCGTGTTGGGCTACACCTTC
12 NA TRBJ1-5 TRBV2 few CASKVSNQPQHF TGTGCCAGCAAGGTTAGCAATCAGCCCCAGCATTTT
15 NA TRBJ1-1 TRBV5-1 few CASSLLSGSNTEAFF TGCGCCAGCAGCTTGCTGTCAGGTTCGAACACTGAAGCTTTCTTT
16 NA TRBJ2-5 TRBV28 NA CASSAGGAAGEETQYF TGTGCCAGCAGCGCTGGGGGGGCTGCGGGAGAAGAGACCCAGTACTTC
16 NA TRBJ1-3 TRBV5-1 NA CASSNILSGAGNTIYF TGCGCCAGCTCGAATATCCTTTCAGGGGCTGGAAACACCATATATTTT
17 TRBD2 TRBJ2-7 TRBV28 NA CASSYYPSGRAFYEQYF TGTGCCAGCAGTTACTACCCTAGCGGGAGGGCCTTCTACGAGCAGTACTTC
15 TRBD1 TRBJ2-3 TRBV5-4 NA CASSLSRGQADTQYF TGTGCCAGCAGCTTGAGTAGGGGGCAGGCAGATACGCAGTATTTT
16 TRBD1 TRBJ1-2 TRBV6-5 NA CASSYTGQGGNYGYTF TGTGCCAGCAGTTACACCGGACAGGGGGGTAACTATGGCTACACCTTC
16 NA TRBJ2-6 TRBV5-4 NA CASSLAVTRGANVLTF TGTGCCAGCAGCTTGGCAGTAACTCGTGGGGCCAACGTCCTGACTTTC
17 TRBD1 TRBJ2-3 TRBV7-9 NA CASSRGVLDRGLSTQYF TGTGCCAGCAGCCGAGGGGTTCTGGACAGGGGGTTGAGTACGCAGTATTTT
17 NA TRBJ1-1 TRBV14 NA CASSQEGTERGSTEAFF TGTGCCAGCAGCCAAGAGGGTACAGAAAGGGGTAGCACTGAAGCTTTCTTT
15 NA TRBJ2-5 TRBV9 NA CASSPSFDVWETQYF TGTGCCAGCAGCCCCTCATTCGACGTTTGGGAGACCCAGTACTTC
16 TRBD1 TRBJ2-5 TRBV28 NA CASSSYGQGRGKTQYF TGTGCCAGCAGTTCATATGGACAGGGACGAGGGAAGACCCAGTACTTC
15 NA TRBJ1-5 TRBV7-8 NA CASSLGGSSNQPQHF TGTGCCAGCAGCTTGGGGGGATCTAGCAATCAGCCCCAGCATTTT
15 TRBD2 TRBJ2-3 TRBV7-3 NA CASSSSGTSTDTQYF TGTGCCAGCAGCTCGAGCGGGACTAGCACAGATACGCAGTATTTT
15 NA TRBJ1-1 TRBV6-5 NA CASSLTRGRVTEAFF TGTGCCAGCAGCTTGACGAGGGGCAGGGTCACTGAAGCTTTCTTT
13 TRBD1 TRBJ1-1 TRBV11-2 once CASSRRQGAGAFF TGTGCCAGCAGCCGGCGACAGGGGGCAGGGGCTTTCTTT
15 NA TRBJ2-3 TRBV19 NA CASSIGYSSTDTQYF TGTGCCAGTAGTATTGGTTACTCTAGCACAGATACGCAGTATTTT
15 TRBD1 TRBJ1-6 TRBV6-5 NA CASSLRPQGNSPLHF TGTGCCAGCAGCCTCAGGCCACAGGGGAATTCACCCCTCCACTTT
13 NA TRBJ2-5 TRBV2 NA CASSEFPVETQYF TGTGCCAGCAGTGAATTCCCGGTCGAGACCCAGTACTTC
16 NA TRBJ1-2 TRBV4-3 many CASSQDWQPTNYGYTF TGCGCCAGCAGCCAAGATTGGCAGCCGACTAACTATGGCTACACCTTC
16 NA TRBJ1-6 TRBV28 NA CASLRGGDSYNSPLHF TGTGCCAGCTTAAGGGGAGGGGACTCCTATAATTCACCCCTCCACTTT
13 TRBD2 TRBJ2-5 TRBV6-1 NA CASLAGGGETQYF TGTGCCAGTCTAGCGGGAGGCGGGGAGACCCAGTACTTC